Listed below are T cell receptor beta chains from one sample, sequenced in a study of blood T cell repertoires in COVID-19. Here immunoSEQ multiplex PCR was the method, and the copy in TCRdb shows in-frame clones only, minus some. Among 100,000 to 150,000 clones listed, roughly 90% were seen once. Source material: peripheral blood. These receptors came from a woman older than 75 with acute or convalescent COVID-19. CDR3s leave out the opening cysteine and the closing phenylalanine or tryptophan. Fields, in order: D gene, CDR3 length, J gene, V gene, CDR3 protein. D genes are given only for firm matches.

-,6,TRBJ1-2,TRBV6-4,AIYIYT
-,11,TRBJ2-1,TRBV12-3/TRBV12-4,ASRGLVDNEQF
TRBD1,14,TRBJ1-1,TRBV9,ASSVGPGGANTEAF
TRBD1,13,TRBJ1-1,TRBV5-1,ASSFSTGGTTEAF
-,9,TRBJ1-1,TRBV12-3/TRBV12-4,ASTPGVGAF
TRBD1,15,TRBJ1-2,TRBV5-4,ASSPRQGAVSNYGYT
TRBD2,11,TRBJ2-1,TRBV5-1,ASSGLAGNEQF
TRBD1,15,TRBJ1-1,TRBV18,ASSPRQGTAMNTEAF
-,11,TRBJ1-5,TRBV12-5,ASGQGSNQPQH
-,13,TRBJ1-6,TRBV5-5,ASSLRTAGESPLH
-,13,TRBJ2-4,TRBV5-8,ASSNRLDYSNIQY
-,11,TRBJ2-1,TRBV18,ASSPPMADKQF
-,11,TRBJ2-7,TRBV3-1/TRBV3-2,ASSQDWRDEQY
TRBD1,20,TRBJ1-4,TRBV3-1/TRBV3-2,ASSPRGTGTGVHPPTNEKLF
TRBD1,12,TRBJ2-5,TRBV5-4,ASSSTGGRETQY
-,14,TRBJ2-7,TRBV3-1/TRBV3-2,ASSRKVRGSSLEQY
TRBD1,11,TRBJ1-2,TRBV19,ASSMDRNYGYT